These T cell receptor beta chains were read from a single sample in a study of T-cell reconstitution after alpha-beta-depleted transplantation in children. MiXCR, applied by TCRdb to the PCR reads, yields one record per CDR3 protein. The sample yields some 200,000 distinct CDR3 sequences, about 6.4% seen once. The sequencing here drew on PBMCs from the stem cell graft donor, taken from the stem cell graft. These receptors originate from a human donor who donated a stem cell graft to a child with Wiskott-Aldrich syndrome. CDR3s include the opening cysteine and the closing phenylalanine or tryptophan. The order of the fields is clone size, J gene, V gene, D gene, CDR3 length, CDR3 DNA, CDR3 protein. A D gene is named only where the DNA matches it firmly. Size tells how often a clone was seen (once, few, many) or the class of an expanded clone, and some rows leave it out.

clone_size: .; j_call: TRBJ1-1; v_call: TRBV30; d_call: .; cdr3_length: 12; cdr3_nt: TGTGCCTGGAGCCCAGGAAACACTGAAGCTTTCTTT; cdr3_aa: CAWSPGNTEAFF
clone_size: many; j_call: TRBJ2-1; v_call: TRBV29-1; d_call: TRBD2; cdr3_length: 15; cdr3_nt: TGCAGCGTTGAGCCAGGGGCACTAGCGGGAGGTGAGCAGTTCTTC; cdr3_aa: CSVEPGALAGGEQFF
clone_size: few; j_call: TRBJ2-1; v_call: TRBV18; d_call: TRBD2; cdr3_length: 21; cdr3_nt: TGTGCCAGCTCACCCTTACTAGCGGGACTTCCGGCTTCGAGCTCCTACAATGAGCAGTTCTTC; cdr3_aa: CASSPLLAGLPASSSYNEQFF
clone_size: many; j_call: TRBJ2-3; v_call: TRBV7-2; d_call: TRBD2; cdr3_length: 14; cdr3_nt: TGTGCCAGCAGCTCGGGACTAGCAAAAGATACGCAGTATTTT; cdr3_aa: CASSSGLAKDTQYF
clone_size: many; j_call: TRBJ1-1; v_call: TRBV28; d_call: .; cdr3_length: 14; cdr3_nt: TGTGCCAGCAGCATGAAGGGGCCGGGCACTGAAGCTTTCTTT; cdr3_aa: CASSMKGPGTEAFF
clone_size: few; j_call: TRBJ1-5; v_call: TRBV5-1; d_call: TRBD1; cdr3_length: 15; cdr3_nt: TGCGCCAGCAGCCCCCAGGGGGCCGCAAATCAGCCCCAGCATTTT; cdr3_aa: CASSPQGAANQPQHF
clone_size: many; j_call: TRBJ2-3; v_call: TRBV7-9; d_call: TRBD1; cdr3_length: 16; cdr3_nt: TGTGCCAGCAGCCATGCGGGGACAGGGAGGACAGATACGCAGTATTTT; cdr3_aa: CASSHAGTGRTDTQYF
clone_size: many; j_call: TRBJ1-6; v_call: TRBV6-5; d_call: .; cdr3_length: 14; cdr3_nt: TGTGCCAGCAGTTACAGCCGAGGGGATTCACCCCTCCACTTT; cdr3_aa: CASSYSRGDSPLHF
clone_size: many; j_call: TRBJ2-4; v_call: TRBV4-2; d_call: .; cdr3_length: 13; cdr3_nt: TGTGCCAGCAGCCAAGAAGGAGGAGCCTTTCAGTACTTC; cdr3_aa: CASSQEGGAFQYF
clone_size: many; j_call: TRBJ2-3; v_call: TRBV7-9; d_call: .; cdr3_length: 17; cdr3_nt: TGTGCCAGCAGCTTGGACCACATGGGGTTCTTGACAGATACGCAGTATTTT; cdr3_aa: CASSLDHMGFLTDTQYF
clone_size: many; j_call: TRBJ2-3; v_call: TRBV4-2; d_call: TRBD2; cdr3_length: 18; cdr3_nt: TGTGCCAGCAGCCAAGATCTCCTTAGCGGGGGGCGGTCGGATACGCAGTATTTT; cdr3_aa: CASSQDLLSGGRSDTQYF
clone_size: many; j_call: TRBJ1-2; v_call: TRBV27; d_call: .; cdr3_length: 15; cdr3_nt: TGTGCCAGCAGTGTCGCTAATTCCCCTTTGTGGGGCTACACCTTC; cdr3_aa: CASSVANSPLWGYTF
clone_size: few; j_call: TRBJ2-2; v_call: TRBV19; d_call: .; cdr3_length: 13; cdr3_nt: TGTGCCAGTAGCAAGATCGGTGTCGGGGAGCTGTTTTTT; cdr3_aa: CASSKIGVGELFF
clone_size: many; j_call: TRBJ2-7; v_call: TRBV7-9; d_call: .; cdr3_length: 15; cdr3_nt: TGTGCCAGCAGTTCCGGGACAAACCCTATCTACGAGCAGTACTTC; cdr3_aa: CASSSGTNPIYEQYF
clone_size: many; j_call: TRBJ1-1; v_call: TRBV11-2; d_call: TRBD1; cdr3_length: 16; cdr3_nt: TGTGCCAGCAGCTCTAGGGGGGGACAGGGGAACACTGAAGCTTTCTTT; cdr3_aa: CASSSRGGQGNTEAFF
clone_size: many; j_call: TRBJ2-3; v_call: TRBV6-1; d_call: .; cdr3_length: 16; cdr3_nt: TGTGCCAGCAGATCACAGGGTGCTCTAGGCACAGATACGCAGTATTTT; cdr3_aa: CASRSQGALGTDTQYF
clone_size: many; j_call: TRBJ2-3; v_call: TRBV12-3/TRBV12-4; d_call: .; cdr3_length: 17; cdr3_nt: TGTGCCAGCAGTTTTTTAGGGGCTAGTTCAAGCATGGATACGCAGTATTTT; cdr3_aa: CASSFLGASSSMDTQYF
clone_size: many; j_call: TRBJ2-5; v_call: TRBV20-1; d_call: TRBD2; cdr3_length: 15; cdr3_nt: TGCAGTGCTAAGCCCCCTTCCGGGGGGGTAGAGACCCAGTACTTC; cdr3_aa: CSAKPPSGGVETQYF
clone_size: many; j_call: TRBJ1-1; v_call: TRBV20-1; d_call: .; cdr3_length: 13; cdr3_nt: TGCAGGGCAATAACAGGGTTAGGCACTGAAGCTTTCTTT; cdr3_aa: CRAITGLGTEAFF
clone_size: many; j_call: TRBJ2-7; v_call: TRBV30; d_call: .; cdr3_length: 13; cdr3_nt: TGTGCCTGGAGTGACACCGCTTATTACGAGCAGTACTTC; cdr3_aa: CAWSDTAYYEQYF
clone_size: .; j_call: TRBJ2-4; v_call: TRBV29-1; d_call: TRBD1; cdr3_length: 15; cdr3_nt: TGCAGCGTTGCGGAGTCAGGGGGAAGATTAAGCATTCAGTACTTC; cdr3_aa: CSVAESGGRLSIQYF
clone_size: many; j_call: TRBJ1-4; v_call: TRBV18; d_call: .; cdr3_length: 15; cdr3_nt: TGTGCCAGCTCACCATCAGACAGGCTTAATGAAAAACTGTTTTTT; cdr3_aa: CASSPSDRLNEKLFF